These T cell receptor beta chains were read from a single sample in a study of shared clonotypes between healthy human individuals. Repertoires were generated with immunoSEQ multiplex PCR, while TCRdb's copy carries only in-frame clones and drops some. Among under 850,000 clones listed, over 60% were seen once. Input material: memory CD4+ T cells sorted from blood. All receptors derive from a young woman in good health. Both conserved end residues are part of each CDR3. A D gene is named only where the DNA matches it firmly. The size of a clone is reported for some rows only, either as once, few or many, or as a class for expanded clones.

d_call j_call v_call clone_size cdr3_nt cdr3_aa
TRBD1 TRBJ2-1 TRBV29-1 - TGCAGCGTTGAAGACAACAGGGGACGAAATGAGCAGTTCTTC CSVEDNRGRNEQFF
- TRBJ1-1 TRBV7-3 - TGTGCCAGCAGCTTACAAGGGGGGGACACTGAAGCTTTCTTT CASSLQGGDTEAFF
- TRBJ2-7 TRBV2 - TGTGCCAGCAGCCCCGAAAGGACAACTCTAGGCGAGCAGTACTTC CASSPERTTLGEQYF
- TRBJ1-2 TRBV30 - TGTGCCTGGAAAACCCTTAACTATGGCTACACCTTC CAWKTLNYGYTF
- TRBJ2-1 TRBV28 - TGTGCCAGCAGTGCCGGCTTGGCCTACAATGAGCAGTTCTTC CASSAGLAYNEQFF
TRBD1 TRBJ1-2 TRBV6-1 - TGTGCCAGCAGGACGACAGGGCACCGCTATGGCTACACCTTC CASRTTGHRYGYTF
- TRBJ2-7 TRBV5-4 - TGTGCCAGCAGCTCTCCTAGCAGCTACGAGCAGTACTTC CASSSPSSYEQYF
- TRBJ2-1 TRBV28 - TGTGCCAGCAGTCTTTCCGGGACAAAAAACAATGAGCAGTTCTTC CASSLSGTKNNEQFF
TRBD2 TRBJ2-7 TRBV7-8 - TGTGCCAGCAGCTTAGCCCGGGCGGGAGGATTCTACGAGCAGTACTTC CASSLARAGGFYEQYF
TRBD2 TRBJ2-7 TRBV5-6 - TGTGCCAGCAGCTTGGGTCTAGCGGGACGAAGATACGAGCAGTACTTC CASSLGLAGRRYEQYF
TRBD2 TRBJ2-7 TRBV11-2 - TGTGCCAGCAGCTTACCGGGAGGCCCCCCTTGGGAGCAGTACTTC CASSLPGGPPWEQYF
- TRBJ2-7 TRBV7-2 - TGTGCCAGCAGCTGGGACTCCTACGAGCAGTACTTC CASSWDSYEQYF
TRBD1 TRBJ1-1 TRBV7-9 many TGTGCCAGCAGCTCAATAGGGACAGGGGGGAGCACTGAAGCTTTCTTT CASSSIGTGGSTEAFF
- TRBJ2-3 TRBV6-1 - TGTGCCAGCAGGAGAGTTGCGGTCCCAGATACGCAGTATTTT CASRRVAVPDTQYF
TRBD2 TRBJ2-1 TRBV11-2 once TGTGCCAGCAGCTTAAATACGGGAGGGCCCGATGAGCAGTTCTTC CASSLNTGGPDEQFF
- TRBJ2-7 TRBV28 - TGTGCCAGCAGAGGACAGGGAGGGGACGAGCAGTACTTC CASRGQGGDEQYF
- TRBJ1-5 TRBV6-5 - TGTGCCAGCAAATTCGGGGACGGCAATCAGCCCCAGCATTTT CASKFGDGNQPQHF
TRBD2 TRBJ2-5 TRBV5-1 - TGCGCCAGCTCCCCCGGGAGCGGGAGGGAAGAGACCCAGTACTTC CASSPGSGREETQYF
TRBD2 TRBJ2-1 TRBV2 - TGTGCCGGACGACAGCGGGAGGGACTGAATGAGCAGTTCTTC CAGRQREGLNEQFF
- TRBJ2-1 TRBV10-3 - TGTGCCATCAGTGACTCCCGGGCTAGTGGCGATGAGCAGTTCTTC CAISDSRASGDEQFF
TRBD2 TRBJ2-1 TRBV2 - TGTGCCAGCAGTGAAAGGGCGGAACTAGCGGGAGGTCTAGGTGAGCAGTTCTTC CASSERAELAGGLGEQFF
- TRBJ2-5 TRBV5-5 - TGTGCCAGCAGACGGGACCAAGAGACCCAGTACTTC CASRRDQETQYF
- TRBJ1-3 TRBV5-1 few TGCGCCAGCAGCTTGGACGGGGGTACCTCTGGAAACACCATATATTTT CASSLDGGTSGNTIYF
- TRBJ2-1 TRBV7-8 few TGTGCCAGCAGCCCCTCCTTCGGGGATGAGCAGTTCTTC CASSPSFGDEQFF
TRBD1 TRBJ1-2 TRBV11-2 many TGTGCCAGCAGCTTGAGCCAGGGGGACTATGGCTACACCTTC CASSLSQGDYGYTF
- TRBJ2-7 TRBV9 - TGTGCCAGCAGCGTAGGGGGCAGCCCCTACGAGCAGTACTTC CASSVGGSPYEQYF
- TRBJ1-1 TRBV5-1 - TGCGCCAGCAGCTTCCAAGGAGAAACTGAAGCTTTCTTT CASSFQGETEAFF
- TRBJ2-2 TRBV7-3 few TGTGCCAGCAGCTTGTTTAGCGGCGCGAACACCGGGGAGCTGTTTTTT CASSLFSGANTGELFF
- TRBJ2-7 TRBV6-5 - TGTGCCAGCACATCCCAGGGCGCGGTTTACGAGCAGTACTTC CASTSQGAVYEQYF
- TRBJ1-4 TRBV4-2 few TGTGCCAGCAGCCAAGATCTTACAGGAAAGAGGAAACTGTTTTTT CASSQDLTGKRKLFF
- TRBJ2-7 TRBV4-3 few TGCGCCAGCAGCCAACCTACGGGGACCAATTACGAGCAGTACTTC CASSQPTGTNYEQYF
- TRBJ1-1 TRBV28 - TGTGCCAGCAGTTTTTTTGGTGGCACAGGATTCACTGAAGCTTTCTTT CASSFFGGTGFTEAFF
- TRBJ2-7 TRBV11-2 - TGTGCCAGCAGCCCCCCACTCTCCAGGTTTGTCAAGCAGTACTTC CASSPPLSRFVKQYF
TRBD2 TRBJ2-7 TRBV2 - TGTGCCAGCAGTTGGGGACTAGGGACCGGGGACGAGCAGTACTTC CASSWGLGTGDEQYF
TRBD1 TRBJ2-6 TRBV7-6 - TGTGCCAGCAGCTTAGCTTGGGTACAGGGGACGGCTGGGGCCAACGTCCTGACTTTC CASSLAWVQGTAGANVLTF
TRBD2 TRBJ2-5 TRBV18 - TGTGCCAGCTCACCACAAGGGCTAGCGGGAGGCGTCGGCGAGACCCAGTACTTC CASSPQGLAGGVGETQYF
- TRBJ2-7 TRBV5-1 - TGCGCCAGCAGCTTGGCCGGGGCGAGCTCCTACGAGCAGTACTTC CASSLAGASSYEQYF
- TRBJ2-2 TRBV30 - TGTGCCTGGAGGCCATGGGGGGGCCTGGACACCGGGGAGCTGTTTTTT CAWRPWGGLDTGELFF
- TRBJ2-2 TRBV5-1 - TGCGCCAGCAGCTTCTCGGGTAGCGGGAACACCGGGGAGCTGTTTTTT CASSFSGSGNTGELFF
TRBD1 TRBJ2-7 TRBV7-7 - TGTGCCAGCAGCCCCACAGGGGGATTGAGCGAGCAGTACTTC CASSPTGGLSEQYF
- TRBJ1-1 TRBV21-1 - TGTGCCAGCAGCAACTGGACAGCCAACACTGAAGCTTTCTTT CASSNWTANTEAFF
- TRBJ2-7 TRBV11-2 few TGTGCCAGCGGGCTTCCAGGTTACGAGCAGTACTTC CASGLPGYEQYF